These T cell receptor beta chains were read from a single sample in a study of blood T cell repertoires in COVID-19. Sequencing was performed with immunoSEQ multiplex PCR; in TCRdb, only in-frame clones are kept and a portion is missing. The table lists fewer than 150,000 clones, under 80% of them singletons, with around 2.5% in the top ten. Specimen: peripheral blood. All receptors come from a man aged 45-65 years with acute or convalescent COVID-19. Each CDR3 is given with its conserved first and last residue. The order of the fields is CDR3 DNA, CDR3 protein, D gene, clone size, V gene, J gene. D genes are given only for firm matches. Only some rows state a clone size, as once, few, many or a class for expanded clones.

TGTGCCAGTAGTATTAACGGGGAGTATGGCTACACCTTC	CASSINGEYGYTF	.	.	TRBV19	TRBJ1-2
TGTGCCAGCAGTCCCCAGGCAGGGATCCATGGCTACACCTTC	CASSPQAGIHGYTF	.	.	TRBV27	TRBJ1-2
TGTGCCAGCAGTGAAGGGGGAGGGAGGGGACGGGAGACCCAGTACTTC	CASSEGGGRGRETQYF	TRBD2	.	TRBV6-1	TRBJ2-5
TGTGCCAGCAGCCCACGTAGCGGGGGCTACAATGAGCAGTTCTTC	CASSPRSGGYNEQFF	TRBD2	.	TRBV3-1/TRBV3-2	TRBJ2-1
TGCGCCAGCAGCCTACTAACTAGCGGGACAACCACAGATACGCAGTATTTT	CASSLLTSGTTTDTQYF	TRBD2	.	TRBV5-1	TRBJ2-3
TGTGCCAGCACCAGACCGGGACAGGGATACAATGAGCAGTTCTTC	CASTRPGQGYNEQFF	TRBD1	once	TRBV28	TRBJ2-1
TGCAGCGTGGGGGAGCGGGGGCTCGAGCAGTTCTTC	CSVGERGLEQFF	TRBD2	.	TRBV29-1	TRBJ2-1
TGTGCCATCACTGAACGGCCTACGGGACAGGGGGCTGAAGCTTTCTTT	CAITERPTGQGAEAFF	TRBD1	.	TRBV10-3	TRBJ1-1
TGCAGTGCTAGTAGCGTGGGTCGTCAAGAGACCCAGTACTTC	CSASSVGRQETQYF	.	.	TRBV20-1	TRBJ2-5
TGCGCCAGCAGTGAGGGGAGGCCCACTGAAGCTTTCTTT	CASSEGRPTEAFF	.	.	TRBV10-2	TRBJ1-1